The 13 T cell receptor beta chains given below trace back to one sample, sequenced in a study of cytomegalovirus exposure and HLA in healthy donors. The PCR made use of 60 Vbeta and 13 Jbeta primers. Repertoires were generated with immunoSEQ multiplex PCR, while TCRdb's copy carries only in-frame clones and drops some. Among approximately 76,000 clones listed, less than 80% were seen once. Sequences were obtained from PBMCs. Receptor source: a man aged 25 to 40 in good health and CMV-seronegative.

The sample holds a few counts of this clone. V gene TRBV15 combines with J gene TRBJ1-1; unclear D gene. The CDR3 sequence is 12 residues long. V dropped 1 base and J dropped 4 bases, with 4 bases sitting between them. Per the germline V gene, CDR1 is LNHNV and CDR2 is YYDKDF (reference sequence). The CDR3 is CATSRGITEAFF. The CDR3 coding sequence is TGTGCCACCAGCAGAGGTATCACTGAAGCTTTCTTT.

Concerning this clone: One end of the junction varies from germline; a read error may be responsible. The rearrangement joins TRBV15 to TRBJ1-2, with D possibly being TRBD1 (6 bases). Germline CDR1 and CDR2: LNHNV and YYDKDF (reference sequence). The CDR3 consists of 16 residues. This chain's CDR3 is CAPSKGEGGYNYGYTF. CDR3 in DNA: TGTGCCCCCAGCAAAGGGGAGGGGGGCTACAACTATGGCTACACCTTC.

Points on this clone: This sample includes further DNA sequences coding for the same CDR3. The genes are TRBV9 and TRBJ2-7; 8 bases map to TRBD2. The germline gives CDR1 SGDLS, CDR2 YYNGEE. V dropped 0 bases and J dropped 3; count of bases not matched to a gene: 2. The length of the CDR3 is 14 residues. The CDR3 here is CASSVGSGSYEQYF. CDR3 in DNA: TGTGCCAGCAGCGTAGGAAGCGGGAGCTACGAGCAGTACTTC.

This rearrangement joins TRBV4-3 to TRBJ2-1; D gene unclear. CDR3 size: 14 residues. The germline gives CDR1 LGHNA, CDR2 YSLEER. V lost 0 bases to trimming and J lost 10 bases, with 13 bases between them. The CDR3, as DNA: TGCGCCAGCAGCCAAGAGGGCCCGGCTAAAGAGCAGTTCTTC. It encodes CASSQEGPAKEQFF.

The genes are TRBV21-1 and TRBJ2-2; TRBD1 is taken as the D call from the table, unchecked against the DNA. TRBV21-1 is designated a pseudogene. The CDR3 sequence is 18 residues long. The CDR3 reads CASSRGDRARGNTGELFF. The CDR3 nucleotides read TGTGCCAGCAGCAGGGGGGACAGGGCTAGGGGAAACACCGGGGAGCTGTTTTTT.

V and J are TRBV30 and TRBJ2-5, with a weak D call TRBD2 (6 bases). The better agreement between TRBJ2-7 and the DNA end casts doubt on the J call. This CDR3 contains 12 residues. Germline V CDR1 and CDR2: GTSNPN, SVGIG (reference sequence). CDR3: CAWGTPLGEQYF. CDR3 DNA sequence: TGTGCCTGGGGGACTCCCCTCGGCGAGCAGTACTTC.

The chain joins TRBV7-2 to TRBJ2-7, with 7 positions matching TRBD1. CDR3 length: 14 amino acids. Looked up from germline, CDR1 is SGHTA and CDR2 is FQGNSA. Germline trimming cut 0 bases from V and 6 bases from J; bases unmatched to any gene: 5. The CDR3 DNA sequence: TGTGCCAGCAGCTTAGCGCAAGGGGGCTTCGAGCAGTACTTC. Protein: CASSLAQGGFEQYF.

The CDR3 region has the DNA TGCGCCAGCAGCTCGACAGGGGGCGGGTACGAGCAGTACTTC. This gives the protein CASSSTGGGYEQYF. The chain combines TRBV5-1 with TRBJ2-7; TRBD1 aligns across 10 bases. There are 14 residues in the CDR3. From germline, CDR1 is SGHRS and CDR2 YFSETQ. V lost 3 bases to trimming and J lost 4 bases; unmatched junction nucleotides: 4.

The CDR3 DNA sequence: TGTGCCAGTAGTATGCCGGGTTCAGAGACCCAGTACTTC. It specifies CASSMPGSETQYF. The chain recombines TRBV19 with TRBJ2-5; no clear D gene. Germline CDR1 reads LNHDA; CDR2 reads SQIVND (reference sequence). The CDR3 is 13 amino acids. V gave up 3 bases and J gave up 4 bases, with 9 bases separating them.

The rearrangement uses TRBV5-4 and TRBJ1-2, with D uncertain. The length of the CDR3 is 13 residues. Germline CDR1 reads SGHNT; CDR2 reads YYREEE (reference sequence). V was clipped by 2 bases and J by 6 bases, with 11 bases between them. In nucleotides, the CDR3 is TGTGCCAGCAGCTTATCGGGTTTTGATGGCTACACCTTC. It translates to CASSLSGFDGYTF.

V and J are TRBV7-2 and TRBJ1-5; 9 bases are a match to TRBD1. The CDR3 runs 16 residues. V shed 3 bases and J 7 bases; nucleotides not matched to a gene: 10. Germline CDR1 reads SGHTA; CDR2 reads FQGNSA. The CDR3: CASSLRWGQGNQPQHF. The CDR3 DNA is TGTGCCAGCAGCTTGCGTTGGGGACAGGGTAACCAGCCCCAGCATTTT.

This clone came up once. The genes are TRBV27 and TRBJ1-5; D remains unclear. Trimming cost V 6 bases and J 6 bases, with 9 bases left between them. The CDR3 has 12 residues. Germline V gene lookup returns CDR1 MNHEY and CDR2 SMNVEV (reference sequence). The CDR3: CASSPLGQPQHF. The CDR3 nucleotides are TGTGCCAGCAGCCCACTAGGTCAGCCCCAGCATTTT.

This clone appeared a few times. This CDR3 reads CASSLQGSSPLHF. CDR3 DNA: TGTGCCAGCTCCTTACAGGGGAGCTCACCCCTCCACTTT. The chain carries TRBV19 and TRBJ1-6; TRBD1 matches 7 bases. The CDR3 spans 13 residues. Germline V gene sequence: CDR1 LNHDA, CDR2 SQIVND (reference sequence). V was pared by 9 bases and J by 10 bases, with 9 bases of the junction left unmatched.